These T cell receptor beta chains were read from a single sample in a study of neoadjuvant anti-PD-1 for oral cavity cancer. The repertoire was sequenced with immunoSEQ multiplex PCR; TCRdb's copy has only in-frame clones and lacks some. The data show just over 65,000 clones, with approximately 84% seen just once and 3% to 3.5% held by the top ten. This material consisted of PBMCs, taken after nivolumab (anti-PD-1) treatment. The receptors originated from a person between 35 and 79 years old with oral cavity squamous cell carcinoma. Both conserved end residues are part of each CDR3. The order of the fields is D gene, V gene, CDR3 length, clone size, J gene, CDR3 protein, CDR3 DNA. A D gene is named only where the DNA matches it firmly. Clone sizes are given selectively: once, few, many, or a class where the clone is expanded.

d_gene: -; v_gene: TRBV28; len: 14; abundance: -; j_gene: TRBJ2-7; CDR3aa: CASSQGWLSYEQYF; CDR3nt: TGTGCCAGCAGCCAAGGATGGCTTTCCTACGAGCAGTACTTC
d_gene: -; v_gene: TRBV7-8; len: 15; abundance: once; j_gene: TRBJ2-3; CDR3aa: CASSPSSASTDTQYF; CDR3nt: TGTGCCAGCAGCCCGTCCAGTGCTAGCACAGATACGCAGTATTTT
d_gene: TRBD1; v_gene: TRBV2; len: 14; abundance: -; j_gene: TRBJ2-1; CDR3aa: CASLPGQSYNEQFF; CDR3nt: TGTGCCAGCCTGCCGGGACAGAGTTACAATGAGCAGTTCTTC
d_gene: -; v_gene: TRBV6-5; len: 11; abundance: -; j_gene: TRBJ1-1; CDR3aa: CASSRDSEAFF; CDR3nt: TGTGCCAGCAGTCGCGACAGTGAAGCTTTCTTT
d_gene: -; v_gene: TRBV28; len: 14; abundance: -; j_gene: TRBJ2-5; CDR3aa: CASTISGRGETQYF; CDR3nt: TGTGCCAGCACCATTTCGGGCCGGGGAGAGACCCAGTACTTC
d_gene: -; v_gene: TRBV9; len: 17; abundance: -; j_gene: TRBJ1-4; CDR3aa: CASSLRGGFATNEKLFF; CDR3nt: TGTGCCAGCAGCCTCAGGGGAGGCTTCGCAACTAATGAAAAACTGTTTTTT
d_gene: -; v_gene: TRBV18; len: 13; abundance: -; j_gene: TRBJ1-1; CDR3aa: CASSPQAGAEAFF; CDR3nt: TGTGCCAGCTCACCCCAGGCAGGCGCTGAAGCTTTCTTT
d_gene: TRBD2; v_gene: TRBV7-6; len: 17; abundance: -; j_gene: TRBJ2-1; CDR3aa: CASSLGAGGLAVNEQFF; CDR3nt: TGTGCCAGCAGCTTAGGGGCAGGGGGACTAGCGGTTAATGAGCAGTTCTTC
d_gene: -; v_gene: TRBV7-9; len: 13; abundance: -; j_gene: TRBJ2-5; CDR3aa: CASSLDDGLGQYF; CDR3nt: TGTGCCAGCAGCTTAGACGATGGTTTGGGCCAGTACTTC
d_gene: -; v_gene: TRBV9; len: 15; abundance: -; j_gene: TRBJ1-5; CDR3aa: CASSVEGYSNQPQHF; CDR3nt: TGTGCCAGCAGCGTAGAGGGGTATAGCAATCAGCCCCAGCATTTT
d_gene: -; v_gene: TRBV15; len: 12; abundance: -; j_gene: TRBJ2-5; CDR3aa: CATRRAGETQYF; CDR3nt: TGTGCCACCAGGAGGGCTGGGGAGACCCAGTACTTC
d_gene: -; v_gene: TRBV6-1; len: 14; abundance: once; j_gene: TRBJ2-1; CDR3aa: CASRGPVGPGEQFF; CDR3nt: TGTGCCAGCAGAGGGCCGGTAGGGCCTGGGGAGCAGTTCTTC